The 26 T cell receptor beta chains in this list originate from one sample, sequenced in a study of T cell responses to AZD1222 COVID-19 vaccine. Profiling relied on immunoSEQ multiplex PCR, and the TCRdb table lists in-frame clones only, not all of them. The table has some 120,000 clones, approximately 89% seen once; the top ten hold 4.5% to 6%. The material was peripheral blood, obtained on day 0 of AZD1222 vaccination. These receptors all come from an adult in good health.

This chain connects TRBV7-2 to TRBJ1-1; 7 nucleotides agree with TRBD1. The germline V gene has CDR1 SGHTA and CDR2 FQGNSA. With V trimmed by 3 bases and J by 5 bases, 6 bases remained unmatched. The CDR3 is made up of 14 amino acids. The CDR3 is CASSFRGGETEAFF. The CDR3 DNA is TGTGCCAGCAGCTTCAGGGGGGGGGAGACTGAAGCTTTCTTT.

Written as DNA, the CDR3 is TGTGCCAGCAGTTCACGACAGGGCCCCACCTTC. Protein: CASSSRQGPTF. This rearrangement joins TRBV28 to TRBJ1-2; 7 bases align to TRBD1. The CDR3 has 11 amino acids. Losses at the gene ends were 4 bases for V and 13 bases for J; bases not matched to a gene: 6. The germline gives CDR1 MDHEN, CDR2 SYDVKM.

The chain employs TRBV29-1 and TRBJ2-2; perhaps TRBD2 as D (6 bases). The V gene's germline CDR1 is SQVTM and CDR2 ANQGSEA. Trimming stripped 7 bases from V and 4 bases from J, with 16 bases between. The length of the CDR3 is 14 residues. Written as DNA, the CDR3 is TGCAGCGCTAGCGTTGGTGAGCGCACCGGGGAGCTGTTTTTT. Translating it yields CSASVGERTGELFF.

V is TRBV20-1 and J is TRBJ2-2; D not certain. The germline V gene encodes CDR1 DFQATT and CDR2 SNEGSKA (reference sequence). The CDR3 is made up of 11 amino acids. The V gene lost 3 bases and the J gene lost 6 bases, with 5 bases spanning the gap. Here the CDR3 DNA reads TGCAGTGCTAGTCGATCCGGGGAGCTGTTTTTT. Amino acid sequence: CSASRSGELFF.

V and J are TRBV6-5 and TRBJ2-2, with D hard to call. Germline V gene data show CDR1 as MNHEY and CDR2 as SVGAGI. The CDR3 covers 11 residues. V lost 11 bases and J lost 1, with 5 bases in between. DNA of the CDR3: TGTGCCTCAGGGAACACCGGGGAGCTGTTTTTT. Translation: CASGNTGELFF.

The rearrangement joins TRBV5-1 to TRBJ1-5, with unresolved D. The CDR3 has 14 amino acids. The germline gives CDR1 SGHRS, CDR2 YFSETQ. V lost 3 bases and J 3 bases, leaving 10 bases between the germline ends. The CDR3 spells CASSSDGLNQPQHF. The CDR3 DNA sequence: TGCGCCAGCAGCTCGGATGGACTCAATCAGCCCCAGCATTTT.

V is TRBV7-9 and J is TRBJ1-2; D perhaps matches TRBD1 (5 bases). Germline CDR1 reads SEHNR; CDR2 reads FQNEAQ (reference sequence). The CDR3 consists of 14 residues. Trimming took off 2 bases at V and 3 bases at J, with 10 bases between the two ends. The CDR3 nucleotides read TGTGCCAGCAGCTTACAGGGCTTTGACTATGGCTACACCTTC. Encoded protein: CASSLQGFDYGYTF.

The V call is TRBV5-4, the J call TRBJ2-5; TRBD1 agrees at 8 bases. Trimming took 2 bases from V and 5 from J; bases not matched to a gene: 8. The CDR3 contains 15 residues. Germline-derived CDR1 and CDR2 are SGHNT and YYREEE (reference sequence). CDR3 sequence reads: CASSFRTGPWETQYF. CDR3 bases: TGTGCCAGCAGCTTCCGGACAGGGCCGTGGGAGACCCAGTACTTC.

The chain carries TRBV18 and TRBJ2-7, with a tentative D call TRBD1 (7 bases). Trimming pared 5 bases from V and 6 bases from J, leaving 17 bases between. The CDR3 is 14 amino acids. Germline assignment: CDR1 KGHSH and CDR2 LQKENI. Here the CDR3 DNA reads TGTGCCAGCTCAGAGAAAGACCAGGGGGGCGAGCAGTACTTC. This translates into CASSEKDQGGEQYF.

This chain links TRBV15 with TRBJ2-7, with 9 bases lining up with TRBD1. The CDR3 runs to 16 residues. Germline values: CDR1 LNHNV, CDR2 YYDKDF (reference sequence). J gave up 0 bases and V 3 bases, and 6 bases lay outside the gene matches. The CDR3 nucleotides are TGTGCCACCAGCAGCTGGGACAGGGCGATCTCCTACGAGCAGTACTTC. This codes for CATSSWDRAISYEQYF.

The gene calls are TRBV5-1 and TRBJ2-3; 9 nucleotides agree with TRBD2. Germline loops: CDR1 SGHRS, CDR2 YFSETQ. V lost 0 bases, J lost 5 bases, and 7 bases stayed unmatched. The CDR3 length is 16 residues. CDR3 in DNA: TGCGCCAGCAGCTTGGGGGTAGCGGGAGTCGGAGATACGCAGTATTTT. Its translation is CASSLGVAGVGDTQYF.

V and J are TRBV12-3 or TRBV12-4 and TRBJ2-7, with 8 bases aligning to TRBD1. The CDR3 runs 13 residues. V dropped 8 bases and J dropped 5; count of bases not matched to a gene: 8. CDR3 region: CASGQQGVNEQYF. CDR3 nucleotide sequence: TGTGCCAGCGGGCAACAGGGGGTCAACGAGCAGTACTTC.

This clone was picked up a small number of times. This sequence joins TRBV30 and TRBJ1-1, with D possibly matching TRBD1 (5 bases). The germline gives CDR1 GTSNPN, CDR2 SVGIG (reference sequence). V was clipped by 0 bases and J by 6 bases, with 14 bases between them. The CDR3 has 14 residues. CDR3 loop: CAWSVLGQGAEAFF. CDR3 nucleotides: TGTGCCTGGAGTGTACTCGGGCAAGGGGCTGAAGCTTTCTTT. The full variable domain, in which reference TRBV30 and TRBJ1-1 provide the parts outside the CDR3, is SQTIHQWPATLVQPVGSPLSLECTVEGTSNPNLYWYRQAAGRGLQLLFYSVGIGQISSEVPQNLSASRPQDRQFILSSKKLLLSDSGFYLCAWSVLGQGAEAFFGQGTRLTVV.

The chain employs TRBV7-9 and TRBJ1-5; the D is unclear. CDR1 is SEHNR and CDR2 is FQNEAQ in the germline V gene (reference sequence). Trimming stripped 2 bases from V and 7 bases from J, with 9 bases between. The length of the CDR3 is 13 residues. The CDR3 DNA sequence: TGTGCCAGCAGCTTACAGTCGGGACAGCCCCAGCATTTT. This gives the protein CASSLQSGQPQHF.

The chain links TRBV28 to TRBJ2-3, with TRBD2 matching over 8 bases. After removal of 8 bases from V and 3 bases from J, the junction contained 10 bases not matched to a gene. The CDR3 has 15 amino acids. Looked up from germline, CDR1 is MDHEN and CDR2 is SYDVKM. CDR3 coding DNA: TGTGCCAGCTCCCAAGCGGGAGTGGCGACAGATACGCAGTATTTT. Translation gives CASSQAGVATDTQYF.

This chain links TRBV18 with TRBJ2-5, with D perhaps matching TRBD2 (6 bases). With 4 bases removed from V and 5 bases from J, the gap between germline ends came to 14 bases. This CDR3 spans 14 amino acids. Germline values: CDR1 KGHSH, CDR2 LQKENI. CDR3 loop: CASSLPGLWETQYF. CDR3 in DNA: TGTGCCAGCTCACTCCCGGGACTTTGGGAGACCCAGTACTTC.

The V gene is TRBV5-1, the J gene TRBJ1-5; D gene uncertain. The CDR3 extends over 14 amino acids. Germline-derived CDR1 and CDR2 are SGHRS and YFSETQ. The V and J ends lost 0 bases and 1 base respectively, with 5 bases between them. DNA of the CDR3: TGCGCCAGCAGCTTGGACGGGAGCAATCAGCCCCAGCATTTT. Its translation: CASSLDGSNQPQHF.

This chain connects TRBV28 to TRBJ1-2; D unclear. V lost 5 bases to trimming and J lost 5 bases, with 6 bases between them. The CDR3 extends over 11 amino acids. The germline gives CDR1 MDHEN, CDR2 SYDVKM. The CDR3 sequence is CASSPQYGYTF. The CDR3, as DNA: TGTGCCAGCAGTCCCCAATATGGCTACACCTTC.

This chain links TRBV18 with TRBJ1-2; the D gene is possibly TRBD1 (6 bases). V was pared by 0 bases and J by 10 bases, with 12 bases between. CDR1 KGHSH and CDR2 LQKENI come from the germline V gene. The CDR3 covers 13 residues. The CDR3 DNA reads as TGTGCCAGCTCACCACCGTCATCAGGGGCCTACACCTTC. Translation gives CASSPPSSGAYTF.

This chain connects TRBV20-1 to TRBJ1-4; D ambiguous. The CDR3 runs to 14 residues. The V gene's germline CDR1 is DFQATT and CDR2 SNEGSKA (reference sequence). Trimming shortened V by 3 bases and J by 4 bases, and 12 bases separated the two germline ends. The chain's CDR3 is CSASPAENNEKLFF. The CDR3 DNA sequence: TGCAGTGCTAGTCCGGCCGAGAATAATGAAAAACTGTTTTTT.

The chain carries TRBV6-5 and TRBJ2-6, with D maybe TRBD1 (6 bases). V gave up 2 bases and J gave up 4 bases, with 9 bases separating them. The germline V gene has CDR1 MNHEY and CDR2 SVGAGI. The CDR3 length is 15 residues. The CDR3 DNA is TGTGCCAGCAGTTACACAGGGTTCGGGGCCAACGTCCTGACTTTC. It specifies CASSYTGFGANVLTF.

This chain joins TRBV28 and TRBJ2-2; possible D gene TRBD2, 6 bases. The CDR3 length is 15 residues. V was clipped by 2 bases and J by 0 bases, with 7 bases between them. Per germline, CDR1 MDHEN and CDR2 SYDVKM. CDR3 in DNA: TGTGCCAGCAGTTTAGGCGGGACGAACACCGGGGAGCTGTTTTTT. Encoded protein: CASSLGGTNTGELFF.

The chain carries TRBV10-3 and TRBJ2-7; a weak D match, TRBD1 (5 bases). CDR3 length: 15 residues. V shed 3 bases and J shed 6 bases, with 18 bases lying between them. CDR1 is ENHRY, CDR2 SYGVKD, per germline. DNA for the CDR3: TGTGCCATCAGTGAAGGGGCGGATGGGAATCTCGAGCAGTACTTC. Translation: CAISEGADGNLEQYF.

This clone was detected a few times. V is TRBV7-9 and J is TRBJ1-1, with D possibly matching TRBD1 (5 bases). CDR3 length: 15 amino acids. The germline V gene has CDR1 SEHNR and CDR2 FQNEAQ (reference sequence). The V and J ends lost 1 base and 2 bases respectively, with 11 bases between them. The chain's CDR3 is CASSLGSGTNTEAFF. The CDR3 DNA reads TGTGCCAGCAGCTTAGGGTCAGGGACCAACACTGAAGCTTTCTTT. Supplemented by reference TRBV7-9 and TRBJ1-1, the full variable domain reads DTGVSQNPRHKITKRGQNVTFRCDPISEHNRLYWYRQTLGQGPEFLTYFQNEAQLEKSRLLSDRFSAERPKGSFSTLEIQRTEQGDSAMYLCASSLGSGTNTEAFFGQGTRLTVV.

The chain links TRBV14 to TRBJ1-2, with a possible D match to TRBD1 (5 bases). Trimming shortened V by 1 base and J by 7 bases, and 16 bases separated the two germline ends. This CDR3 is built from 15 residues. Germline-derived CDR1 and CDR2 are SGHDN and FVKESK. The CDR3 nucleotides read TGTGCCAGCAGCCAAGTTCCAGGGTTTGTGGCTGGCTACACCTTC. Residues: CASSQVPGFVAGYTF.

This clone has just one count. The chain uses TRBV30 and TRBJ2-3; 8 bases are shared with TRBD1. CDR3 length equals 14 residues. Losses at the gene ends were 2 bases for V and 5 bases for J; bases not matched to a gene: 6. The V gene's germline CDR1 is GTSNPN and CDR2 SVGIG (reference sequence). This chain's CDR3 is CAWSYDRGIDTQYF. The CDR3 nucleotides are TGTGCCTGGAGTTATGACAGGGGAATAGATACGCAGTATTTT.